One sample yielded the 7 T cell receptor beta chains listed below, sequenced in a study of human T cells and chemical hapten exposure. Documented time point: patch test 3, about 24 weeks after DPC sensitization. Treatment defined: therapeutic diphenylcyclopropenone sensitization with weekly scalp DPC. MiXCR, run by TCRdb on the RACE reads, gives a single entry per CDR3 protein. The table includes tens of thousands of distinct CDR3 sequences, roughly 12% detected once. Sequenced material: whole blood, taken in connection with sensitization to the hapten diphenylcyclopropenone (DPC). These receptors were obtained from a man younger than 45 with alopecia areata. Some clones in this sample may be carry-over from other donors' samples.

This sequence joins TRBV12-3 or TRBV12-4 and TRBJ2-7; no definite D call. The CDR3 has 13 amino acids. V was trimmed by 3 bases and J by 0 bases, leaving 6 bases between them. The CDR3 DNA reads TGTGCCAGCAGTTTTGTCGACTCCTACGAGCAGTACTTC. Translated: CASSFVDSYEQYF.

This clonotype was observed at least ten times. The gene calls are TRBV6-7 and TRBJ2-1, with 9 bases aligning to TRBD1. TRBV6-7 is assigned to the ORF class and has an uncertain function. The CDR3 extends over 16 amino acids. The ends lost 7 bases at V and 8 bases at J; junction bases unmatched: 15. The CDR3 region has the DNA TGTGCCAGCACCCCGTCACCGGGACAGGGTAATCATGAGCAGTTCTTC. Its protein is CASTPSPGQGNHEQFF.

This clonotype was found many times. The chain employs TRBV24-1 and TRBJ2-5; 7 nucleotides agree with TRBD1. The CDR3 totals 15 residues. From germline, CDR1 is KGHDR and CDR2 SFDVKD. With 3 bases clipped from V and 3 bases from J, the junction kept 6 bases outside the gene matches. DNA of the CDR3: TGTGCCACCAGTGATCCGGGACAGCCGAAAGAGACCCAGTACTTC. Translating it yields CATSDPGQPKETQYF.

V gene TRBV29-1 combines with J gene TRBJ1-4; D is unresolved. Per germline, CDR1 SQVTM and CDR2 ANQGSEA. V lost 7 bases to trimming and J lost 2 bases, with 11 bases between them. The CDR3 is made up of 13 amino acids. In nucleotides, the CDR3 is TGCAGCGCCAGGCTATGGACTAATGAAAAACTGTTTTTT. This sequence encodes CSARLWTNEKLFF.

In its sample, this clonotype was seen many times. V usage is TRBV30 and J usage is TRBJ1-6; TRBD1 agrees at 7 bases. With V trimmed by 5 bases and J by 7 bases, 8 bases remained unmatched. The CDR3 is 14 residues long. The germline CDR1 and CDR2 sequences are GTSNPN and SVGIG (reference sequence). CDR3 coding DNA: TGTGCCTGGGGGATCGGGACAGCCAATTCACCCCTCCACTTT. Translating it yields CAWGIGTANSPLHF.

The chain recombines TRBV28 with TRBJ1-1; possible D gene TRBD1, 6 bases. The length of the CDR3 is 14 residues. The germline V gene encodes CDR1 MDHEN and CDR2 SYDVKM. V lost 6 bases and J 1 base, leaving 12 bases between the germline ends. The CDR3 here is CASSAGVPNTEAFF. CDR3 DNA sequence: TGTGCCAGCAGCGCAGGGGTCCCGAACACTGAAGCTTTCTTT.

This chain joins TRBV20-1 and TRBJ2-5; perhaps D is TRBD1 or TRBD2 (5 bases each). Trimming took 1 base from V and 4 from J, leaving 10 bases between them. The CDR3 totals 13 residues. CDR1 DFQATT and CDR2 SNEGSKA come from the germline V gene (reference sequence). In DNA form, the CDR3 reads TGCAGTGCTAGAGGCTGGGACGGAGAGACCCAGTACTTC. Residues: CSARGWDGETQYF.